The 30 T cell receptor beta chains given below trace back to one sample, sequenced in a study of T cell repertoires in cytomegalovirus infection. From the reads, TCRdb called clonotypes with MiXCR, one entry per CDR3 protein. The sample yields about 100,000 distinct CDR3 sequences, more than 20% seen once. Sequenced sample: CD8+ T cells from PBMCs. Receptor source: a human donor in good health (CMV status not recorded). Some clones in this sample may be carry-over from other donors' samples.

CDR3 residues: CASSVGSEPGRGDTGELFF. Written as DNA, the CDR3 is TGTGCCAGCAGCGTAGGTTCGGAACCGGGACGGGGGGACACCGGGGAGCTGTTTTTT. This rearrangement joins TRBV9 to TRBJ2-2; TRBD2 aligns across 7 bases. V lost 0 bases and J lost 3; bases outside the gene matches: 14. Germline-derived CDR1 and CDR2 are SGDLS and YYNGEE. The CDR3 has 19 residues.

This clonotype was counted between two and nine times. The chain recombines TRBV19 with TRBJ2-7; TRBD1 or TRBD2 may be the D gene (6 bases each). CDR3 length: 17 residues. Deletions cut 4 bases from V and 5 bases from J, with 24 bases between. Germline-derived CDR1 and CDR2 are LNHDA and SQIVND (reference sequence). In DNA form, the CDR3 reads TGTGCCAGTAGTAGCCCGACTGCTTTTTCCGGGGGCGACGAGCAGTACTTC. This sequence encodes CASSSPTAFSGGDEQYF.

This clonotype was detected a few times. The CDR3 DNA reads TGTGCCAGCAGTTTGACAGGGAGAGAGCAGTACTTC. Protein product: CASSLTGREQYF. The chain uses TRBV27 and TRBJ2-7; 7 nucleotides align to TRBD1. Germline-derived CDR1 and CDR2 are MNHEY and SMNVEV (reference sequence). The CDR3 is 12 amino acids. V was clipped by 3 bases and J by 7 bases; unmatched bases: 3.

The chain recombines TRBV7-9 with TRBJ2-1; no firm D call. The V gene lost 5 bases and the J gene lost 2 bases, with 13 bases spanning the gap. Germline assignment: CDR1 SEHNR and CDR2 FQNEAQ (reference sequence). The CDR3 has 15 amino acids. The CDR3, as DNA: TGTGCCAGCAGCCACTCCGAGGAAACCTACAATGAGCAGTTCTTC. Translating it yields CASSHSEETYNEQFF. The variable domain in full, with the rest retrieved from reference TRBV7-9 and TRBJ2-1, is DTGVSQNPRHKITKRGQNVTFRCDPISEHNRLYWYRQTLGQGPEFLTYFQNEAQLEKSRLLSDRFSAERPKGSFSTLEIQRTEQGDSAMYLCASSHSEETYNEQFFGPGTRLTVL.

To note about this clonotype: One base away lies a much larger clone, so this may be a sequencing read error. The chain has TRBV7-2 and TRBJ2-7; TRBD2 matches 7 bases. The CDR3 runs 13 residues. With 6 bases clipped from V and 2 bases from J, the junction kept 4 bases outside the gene matches. Germline V gene sequence: CDR1 SGHTA, CDR2 FQGNSA. In DNA, the CDR3 is TGTGCCAGCAGGGGAGGGGCCCCCTACGAGCAGTACTTC. Protein product: CASRGGAPYEQYF.

This clonotype appeared many times. The chain couples TRBV2 to TRBJ2-7, with TRBD2 matching over 10 bases. V was pared by 8 bases and J by 6 bases, with 7 bases of the junction left unmatched. Per the germline V gene, CDR1 is SNHLY and CDR2 is FYNNEI. CDR3 length: 13 residues. In DNA, the CDR3 is TGTGCCAGCGAGCGGGGGGGCCTAACCGAGCAGTACTTC. Encoded protein: CASERGGLTEQYF.

This clonotype was observed a handful of times. The J gene is TRBJ1-5, the V gene TRBV7-9; 8 bases are a match to TRBD1. This CDR3 has 12 residues. V shed 6 bases, J shed 12 bases, and the junction held 7 bases outside the gene matches. Germline V lookup: CDR1 SEHNR, CDR2 FQNEAQ (reference sequence). CDR3 sequence: CASSPGTGHQHF. In nucleotides, the CDR3 is TGTGCCAGCAGTCCAGGGACAGGACACCAGCATTTT.

V and J are TRBV2 and TRBJ2-5, with TRBD2 identical over 9 bases. Trimming removed 2 bases from V and 2 bases from J; junction bases left unmatched: 3. Looked up from germline, CDR1 is SNHLY and CDR2 is FYNNEI. CDR3 size: 15 residues. This CDR3 is CASSELLAGQETQYF. The DNA for the CDR3 is TGTGCCAGCAGTGAATTACTAGCGGGTCAAGAGACCCAGTACTTC.

This clonotype was observed many times. The genes are TRBV2 and TRBJ1-3, with D possibly matching TRBD1 (5 bases). Trimming took off 9 bases at V and 4 bases at J, with 16 bases between the two ends. Per the germline V gene, CDR1 is SNHLY and CDR2 is FYNNEI. The CDR3 is 14 amino acids. This chain's CDR3 is CAREEATGGNTIYF. The CDR3 DNA reads as TGTGCCAGGGAGGAGGCTACAGGAGGAAACACCATATATTTT.

This clonotype has at least ten counts. This rearrangement joins TRBV6-2 or TRBV6-3 to TRBJ1-1; D is ambiguous. From germline, CDR1 is MNHEY and CDR2 SVGEGT. The CDR3 loop spans 14 amino acids. The V gene lost 3 bases and the J gene lost 0 bases, with 8 bases spanning the gap. The CDR3 reads CASSYWAMNTEAFF. Written as DNA, the CDR3 is TGTGCCAGCAGTTATTGGGCCATGAACACTGAAGCTTTCTTT.

This clonotype showed up just a few times. The chain has TRBV4-1 and TRBJ1-6; no reliable D call. V was cut by 3 bases and J by 6 bases, with 12 bases left in between. The germline gives CDR1 MGHRA, CDR2 YSYEKL. CDR3 length equals 15 residues. The CDR3 reads CASSHYDQPNSPLHF. The CDR3 DNA reads as TGCGCCAGCAGCCACTATGACCAACCTAATTCACCCCTCCACTTT.

This clonotype showed up many times. The chain joins TRBV7-8 to TRBJ1-5; no firm D call. Trimming took 5 bases from V and 3 from J, leaving 14 bases between them. CDR3 length: 15 residues. CDR1 SGHVS and CDR2 FQNEAQ come from the germline V gene. In DNA, the CDR3 is TGTGCCAGCAGCGAGGCCGCTGCTTACAATCAGCCCCAGCATTTT. It codes for CASSEAAAYNQPQHF.

This clonotype has ten or more counts. This chain uses TRBV12-3 or TRBV12-4 with TRBJ1-3, with D uncertain. Trimming removed 3 bases from V and 2 bases from J, with 11 bases in between. The CDR3 sequence is 15 residues long. The CDR3 spells CASSFTSTTGNTIYF. For the CDR3, the DNA is TGTGCCAGCAGTTTCACCTCTACGACTGGAAACACCATATATTTT.

A word on this clonotype: A much bigger clone sits one base away, suggesting this may be a read error. V and J are TRBV12-3 or TRBV12-4 and TRBJ1-5, with D perhaps matching TRBD1 (5 bases). V dropped 6 bases and J dropped 8 bases, with 20 bases sitting between them. CDR3 length equals 15 residues. Here the CDR3 reads CASRSQEATNEPQHF. The CDR3 nucleotides are TGTGCCAGCAGATCACAGGAAGCTACTAATGAGCCCCAGCATTTT.

The CDR3 loop reads CAISESTYGYTF. DNA of the CDR3: TGTGCCATCAGTGAGTCGACGTATGGCTACACCTTC. J is TRBJ1-2 and V is TRBV10-3; the D is unclear. Germline CDR1 reads ENHRY; CDR2 reads SYGVKD. Trimming pared 0 bases from V and 5 bases from J, leaving 4 bases between. This CDR3 comprises 12 residues.

This clonotype was observed a few times. The CDR3 loop is CASRARGFTDTQYF. The CDR3 DNA is TGTGCCAGCAGGGCCAGAGGATTCACAGATACGCAGTATTTT. V is TRBV6-1 and J is TRBJ2-3; D call uncertain. V was shortened by 6 bases and J by 2 bases, with 12 bases between the two germline ends. There are 14 residues in the CDR3. The germline gives CDR1 MNHNS, CDR2 SASEGT.

The V call is TRBV27, the J call TRBJ1-2, with TRBD1 identical over 9 bases. Trimming cost V 3 bases and J 2 bases; bases outside gene matches: 4. Germline V CDR1 and CDR2: MNHEY, SMNVEV (reference sequence). The CDR3 totals 15 residues. CDR3 amino acids: CASSFRQGVNYGYTF. CDR3 nucleotide sequence: TGTGCCAGCAGTTTTAGACAGGGGGTAAACTATGGCTACACCTTC.

This chain uses TRBV25-1 with TRBJ2-7, with D perhaps TRBD1 or TRBD2 (7 bases each). CDR1 is MGHDK, CDR2 SYGVNS, per germline. The CDR3 extends over 16 amino acids. V was trimmed by 0 bases and J by 7 bases, leaving 19 bases between them. CDR3 residues: CASSEYWEGRGGEQYF. As DNA, the CDR3 is TGTGCCAGCAGTGAATATTGGGAGGGCAGGGGGGGTGAGCAGTACTTC.

This chain links TRBV12-3 or TRBV12-4 with TRBJ2-3; D is unresolved. Trimming stripped 8 bases from V and 3 bases from J, with 9 bases between. The CDR3 runs 12 residues. The CDR3 is CASLAGTDTQYF. The CDR3 DNA reads as TGTGCCAGCCTGGCCGGGACAGATACGCAGTATTTT.

The chain links TRBV30 to TRBJ2-5; D ambiguous. Germline lookup yields CDR1 GTSNPN and CDR2 SVGIG (reference sequence). The CDR3 is 13 amino acids. Trimming took off 2 bases at V and 2 bases at J, with 9 bases between the two ends. The CDR3 DNA reads as TGTGCCTGGAGTCCAACTGTGCAAGAGACCCAGTACTTC. This gives the protein CAWSPTVQETQYF.

This clonotype has only a few counts. The gene calls are TRBV7-9 and TRBJ2-3, with TRBD1 matching 7 bases. Germline CDR1 is SEHNR and CDR2 is FQNEAQ (reference sequence). This CDR3 contains 13 residues. V was pared by 4 bases and J by 8 bases, with 6 bases of the junction left unmatched. The chain's CDR3 is CASSSAGGVTQYF. In DNA, the CDR3 is TGTGCCAGCAGCTCTGCAGGGGGAGTTACGCAGTATTTT.

The V and J genes are TRBV20-1 and TRBJ1-5; 10 bases fit TRBD1. The CDR3 has 16 residues. Germline assignment: CDR1 DFQATT and CDR2 SNEGSKA (reference sequence). Trimming at V came to 0 bases and at J to 6 bases, leaving 8 bases not matched to a gene. CDR3 DNA sequence: TGCAGTGCTAGAGAAGAGGGGGGACAGGGGAGTCAGCCCCAGCATTTT. The encoded protein is CSAREEGGQGSQPQHF.

The CDR3 sequence is CASSLGGGTANYGYTF. Here the CDR3 DNA reads TGTGCCAGCAGCCTTGGGGGGGGGACCGCTAACTATGGCTACACCTTC. The chain has TRBV11-2 and TRBJ1-2, with a possible D match to TRBD1 (5 bases). CDR1 is SGHAT, CDR2 FQNNGV, per germline. V was cut by 5 bases and J by 0 bases, with 16 bases left in between. This CDR3 has 16 amino acids. Drawing the rest from reference TRBV11-2 and TRBJ1-2, the complete variable domain is EAGVAQSPRYKIIEKRQSVAFWCNPISGHATLYWYQQILGQGPKLLIQFQNNGVVDDSQLPKDRFSAERLKGVDSTLKIQPAKLEDSAVYLCASSLGGGTANYGYTFGSGTRLTVV.

The chain links TRBV6-6 to TRBJ2-1; perhaps D is TRBD1 or TRBD2 (7 bases each). This CDR3 contains 16 residues. The V gene's germline CDR1 is MNHNY and CDR2 SVGAGI (reference sequence). Trimming took off 5 bases at V and 9 bases at J, with 23 bases between the two ends. CDR3 residues: CASSPVTGRVLGEQFF. The CDR3 DNA is TGTGCCAGCAGTCCAGTGACAGGGAGGGTTTTGGGTGAGCAGTTCTTC.

V and J are TRBV19 and TRBJ1-1, with TRBD1 as a possible D gene (5 bases). The CDR3 spans 14 residues. V was shortened by 6 bases and J by 3 bases, with 14 bases between the two germline ends. CDR1 is LNHDA, CDR2 SQIVND, per germline (reference sequence). Written as DNA, the CDR3 is TGTGCCAGTAGCTGGGGACGTCTGGACACTGAAGCTTTCTTT. This gives the protein CASSWGRLDTEAFF. Using reference TRBV19 and TRBJ1-1 for the parts outside the CDR3, the full variable domain is DGGITQSPKYLFRKEGQNVTLSCEQNLNHDAMYWYRQDPGQGLRLIYYSQIVNDFQKGDIAEGYSVSREKKESFPLTVTSAQKNPTAFYLCASSWGRLDTEAFFGQGTRLTVV.

The chain has TRBV28 and TRBJ2-7; D is possibly TRBD1 (6 bases). Germline lookup yields CDR1 MDHEN and CDR2 SYDVKM. V was trimmed by 7 bases and J by 0 bases, leaving 7 bases between them. The CDR3 is made up of 12 amino acids. The CDR3 loop reads CASTDSSYEQYF. CDR3 sequence (DNA): TGTGCCAGCACGGACAGCTCCTACGAGCAGTACTTC.

The rearrangement uses TRBV12-3 or TRBV12-4 and TRBJ2-3; 9 nucleotides line up with TRBD1. V lost 6 bases, J lost 11 bases, and 9 bases stayed unmatched. The CDR3 has 13 amino acids. The CDR3 sequence: CASRISGQGMQYF. CDR3 sequence (DNA): TGTGCCAGCAGGATTTCGGGACAGGGAATGCAGTATTTT.

The V gene is TRBV4-1, the J gene TRBJ1-1, with no clear D. Trimming removed 6 bases at V and 4 bases at J, with 12 bases between. The germline V gene encodes CDR1 MGHRA and CDR2 YSYEKL. The CDR3 covers 13 residues. Here the CDR3 reads CASSPVDPTEAFF. The CDR3 nucleotides are TGCGCCAGCAGTCCGGTGGACCCCACTGAAGCTTTCTTT.

The chain is built from TRBV7-3 and TRBJ2-1; possible D gene TRBD1, 5 bases. The ends were cut back, 1 base at V and 5 bases at J, with 6 bases in the middle. The CDR3 consists of 13 residues. CDR1 and CDR2 (germline): SGHTA, FQGTGA. The DNA for the CDR3 is TGTGCCAGCAGCTTAATAGGGGACAATGAGCAGTTCTTC. Amino acid sequence: CASSLIGDNEQFF.

The chain is built from TRBV25-1 and TRBJ2-7, with TRBD1 matching over 8 bases. CDR1 and CDR2 (germline): MGHDK, SYGVNS. V dropped 9 bases and J dropped 6; count of bases not matched to a gene: 4. The CDR3 sequence is 11 residues long. The CDR3 DNA follows: TGTGCCAGTGGACAGGGTGGCGAGCAGTACTTC. Translation gives CASGQGGEQYF.